Below, one T cell receptor (beta chain) is given with its context. This clone's antigen is unknown. Qualities for individual bases were not recorded, and no much larger clone is one base off. Via the germline V gene, CDR1 is SGDLS and CDR2 YYNGEE. Including the terminal cysteine and phenylalanine, the CDR3 comprises 16 residues. Only the CDR3 DNA stays, 48 bases, in frame from base 1. V is reduced by 3 bases and J by 0 bases, leaving a spacing of 14 bases between them. The data were obtained in a study of PD-1 blockade in classical Hodgkin lymphoma (dated by TCRdb to 2019 to 2021). Concerning the study at large: Nivolumab dosing was 3 mg/kg intravenously every 2 weeks, continuing until either disease progression or unacceptable toxicity. A peripheral blood immune signature of response to PD-1 blockade in classical Hodgkin lymphoma was defined using TCR beta sequencing and CyTOF.

The Qiagen DNeasy kit was used to extract genomic DNA both from unsorted PBMCs and from the negatively selected CD4+ and CD8+ fractions. TCR beta CDR3 regions were amplified by immunoSEQ multiplex PCR using primers annealing to V and J segments. Amplification bias was minimized using a synthetic immune receptor repertoire, and residual bias was removed computationally after sequencing. The published analysis was carried out like this. Repertoire diversity was quantified as the Shannon entropy index using custom Python scripts. Unsorted, CD4+ and CD8+ repertoires were analyzed separately, except for combined analyses in which CD4+ and CD8+ sequences were merged in silico. A clone was considered expanded if an increase in frequency of at least 2-fold after treatment relative to C1D1 was found, and a pseudocount of 0.5 was applied to clones undetected at baseline. Singleton clones were defined as clones with 0 or 1 copy at C1D1, and non-singleton clones were defined as clones with 2 or more copies. Clones expanded in unsorted samples were assigned a CD4+, CD8+ or unknown annotation through matching of protein sequences in sorted samples from the same patient. Wilcoxon tests were applied to paired samples to test diversity changes from C1D1 to C4D1. Here the immuneACCESS table is served through TCRdb, limited to in-frame sequences with V and J called. Missing clones are a known gap in these copies; in checked studies unresolved V genes cover under half, and the rest lacks a known reason. The D gene and trimming were derived from the DNA, and the V and J assignments and clone size from that table. Recorded for this sample are some 23,000 clones; 69% of them occurred a single time. 3% to 4% of the sample is in the top ten clones.

In light of the paper, this sample's time point label describes: cycle 1 day 1 (C1D1), immediately before nivolumab initiation. Relapse after autologous stem cell transplantation had occurred in all trial patients, and cohorts A, B and C were distinguished by prior brentuximab vedotin exposure. The trial cohort comprised about 60 patients with relapsed/refractory classical Hodgkin lymphoma whose best overall responses were complete response, partial response or progressive disease. Trial patients were treated with single-agent nivolumab in the multi-cohort phase II CheckMate 205 trial. An independent review committee assessed best overall response using the 2007 International Working Group response criteria. Trial PBMCs were collected immediately before nivolumab initiation (C1D1) and during therapy at cycle 2 day 1 and cycle 4 day 1. After peripheral blood was drawn into 8 mL Vacutainer Cell Preparation Tubes, PBMCs were isolated by centrifugation and then cryopreserved.

The investigation overall reported the following: Newly diagnosed patients were reported to have lower baseline TCR diversity than healthy donors, and relapsed/refractory patients were reported to have lower baseline TCR diversity still. By C4D1, a significant rise was seen in CD4+ TCR diversity but not in CD8+ TCR diversity (p=0.0027 vs p=0.16), and the rise was most apparent among complete responders (p=0.02). Lower diversity was seen in patients whose nivolumab began less than 1 year after ASCT, and these patients were left out of later analyses so that immune reconstitution would not confound the results. The study was restricted to a single clinical trial cohort, and the causes of repertoire differences, possibly disease activity or prior therapy, were left undefined. Trial patients with a complete response had baseline diversity similar to that of newly diagnosed patients, while partial responders and progressors had significantly lower diversity.

The rearranged chain carries TRBV9 and TRBJ2-3; the best D guess is TRBD2, with 5 bases matching. The sample was peripheral blood mononuclear cells (PBMCs), taken at baseline. The sequence was collected from a human donor with classical Hodgkin lymphoma. CDR3 region: CASSADSGSSTDTQYF. The DNA sequence reads TGTGCCAGCAGCGCTGACTCGGGATCTAGCACAGATACGCAGTATTTT.